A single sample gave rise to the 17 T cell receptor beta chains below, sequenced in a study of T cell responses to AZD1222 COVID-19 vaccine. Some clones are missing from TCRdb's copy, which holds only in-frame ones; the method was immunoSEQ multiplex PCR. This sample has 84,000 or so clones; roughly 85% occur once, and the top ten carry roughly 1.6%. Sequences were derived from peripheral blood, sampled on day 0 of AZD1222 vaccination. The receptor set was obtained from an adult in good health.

As DNA, the CDR3 is TGTGCCAGCAGCTTACAAGACATCGCCGGGGAGCTGTTTTTT. Protein: CASSLQDIAGELFF. V is TRBV7-9 and J is TRBJ2-2; unclear D gene. This CDR3 is built from 14 residues. Trimming took 2 bases from V and 6 from J, leaving 10 bases between them. The germline CDR1 and CDR2 sequences are SEHNR and FQNEAQ (reference sequence).

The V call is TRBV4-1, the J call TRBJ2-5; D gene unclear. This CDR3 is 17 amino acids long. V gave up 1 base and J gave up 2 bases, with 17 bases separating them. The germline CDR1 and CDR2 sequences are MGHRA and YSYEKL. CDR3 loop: CASSQGVPSETQETQYF. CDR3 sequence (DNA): TGCGCCAGCAGCCAAGGAGTCCCTTCCGAGACTCAAGAGACCCAGTACTTC.

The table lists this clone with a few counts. The CDR3 loop reads CSVEKSGSLVLGYTF. The CDR3, as DNA: TGCAGCGTTGAAAAGTCCGGCAGTTTGGTTTTGGGCTACACCTTC. V and J are TRBV29-1 and TRBJ1-2; unclear D gene. Trimming took 2 bases from V and 8 from J, leaving 21 bases between them. Germline lookup yields CDR1 SQVTM and CDR2 ANQGSEA. The CDR3 has 15 residues.

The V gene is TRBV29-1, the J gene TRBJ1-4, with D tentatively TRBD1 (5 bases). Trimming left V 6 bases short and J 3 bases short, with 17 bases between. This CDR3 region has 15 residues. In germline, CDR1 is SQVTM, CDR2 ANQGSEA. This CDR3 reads CSVQGVGGANEKLFF. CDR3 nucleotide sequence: TGCAGCGTACAAGGTGTGGGGGGGGCTAATGAAAAACTGTTTTTT.

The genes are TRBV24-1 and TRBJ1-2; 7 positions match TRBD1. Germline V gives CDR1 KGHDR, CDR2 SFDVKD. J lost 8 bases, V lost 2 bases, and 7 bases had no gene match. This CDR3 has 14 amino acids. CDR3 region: CATSDSRTGEGYTF. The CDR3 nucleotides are TGTGCCACCAGTGATTCGAGGACAGGAGAGGGCTACACCTTC.

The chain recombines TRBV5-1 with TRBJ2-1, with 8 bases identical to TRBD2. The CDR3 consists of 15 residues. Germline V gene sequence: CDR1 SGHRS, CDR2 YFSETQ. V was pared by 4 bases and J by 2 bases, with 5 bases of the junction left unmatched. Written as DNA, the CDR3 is TGCGCCAGCAGCGTGGGACTAGGTCCCTACAATGAGCAGTTCTTC. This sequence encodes CASSVGLGPYNEQFF.

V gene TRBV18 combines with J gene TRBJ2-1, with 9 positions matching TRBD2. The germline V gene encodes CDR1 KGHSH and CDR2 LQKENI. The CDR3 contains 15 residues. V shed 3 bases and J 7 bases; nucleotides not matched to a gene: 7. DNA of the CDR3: TGTGCCAGCTCACCTTCAGGGACTAGCAAGAATGAGCAGTTCTTC. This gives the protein CASSPSGTSKNEQFF.

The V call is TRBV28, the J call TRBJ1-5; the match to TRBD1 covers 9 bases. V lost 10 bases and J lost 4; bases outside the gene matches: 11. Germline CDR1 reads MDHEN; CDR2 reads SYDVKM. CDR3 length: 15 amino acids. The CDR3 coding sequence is TGTGCCATCAAATCCCGGGACAGGGAGAATCAGCCCCAGCATTTT. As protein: CAIKSRDRENQPQHF.

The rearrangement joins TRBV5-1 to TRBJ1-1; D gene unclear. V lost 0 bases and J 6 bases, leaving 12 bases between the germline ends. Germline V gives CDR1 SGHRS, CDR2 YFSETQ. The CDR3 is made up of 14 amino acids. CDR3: CASSLANPRAEAFF. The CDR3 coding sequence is TGCGCCAGCAGCTTGGCCAACCCAAGGGCTGAAGCTTTCTTT.

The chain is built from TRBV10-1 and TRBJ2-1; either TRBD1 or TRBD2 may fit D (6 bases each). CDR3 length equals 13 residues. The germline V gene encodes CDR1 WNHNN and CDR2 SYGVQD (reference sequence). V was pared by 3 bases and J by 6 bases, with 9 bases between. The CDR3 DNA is TGCGCCAGCAGTGAAGGGGGAGGCAATGAGCAGTTCTTC. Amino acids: CASSEGGGNEQFF.

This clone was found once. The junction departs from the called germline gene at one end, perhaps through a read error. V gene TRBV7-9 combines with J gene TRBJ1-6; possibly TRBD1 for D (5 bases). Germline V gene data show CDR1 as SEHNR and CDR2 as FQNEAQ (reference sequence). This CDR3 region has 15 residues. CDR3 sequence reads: CASSIAGPPNSPLHF. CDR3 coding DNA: TGTGCCAGCAGCATAGCGGGGCCCCCCAATTCACCCCTCCACTTT.

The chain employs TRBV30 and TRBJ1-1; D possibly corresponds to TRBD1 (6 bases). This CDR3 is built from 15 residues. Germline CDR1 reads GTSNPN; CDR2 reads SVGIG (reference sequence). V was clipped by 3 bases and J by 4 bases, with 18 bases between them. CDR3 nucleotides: TGTGCCTGGAGGAATTGGGGGGGCTGGTCCACTGAAGCTTTCTTT. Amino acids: CAWRNWGGWSTEAFF.

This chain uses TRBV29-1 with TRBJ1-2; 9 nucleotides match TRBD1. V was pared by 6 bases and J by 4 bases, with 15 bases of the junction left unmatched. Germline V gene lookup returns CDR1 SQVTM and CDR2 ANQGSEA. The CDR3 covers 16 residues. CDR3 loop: CSVRIASGQGTYGYTF. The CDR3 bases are TGCAGCGTCCGGATCGCAAGCGGACAGGGGACCTATGGCTACACCTTC. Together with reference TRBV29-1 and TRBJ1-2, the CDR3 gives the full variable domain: SAVISQKPSRDICQRGTSLTIQCQVDSQVTMMFWYRQQPGQSLTLIATANQGSEATYESGFVIDKFPISRPNLTFSTLTVSNMSPEDSSIYLCSVRIASGQGTYGYTFGSGTRLTVV.

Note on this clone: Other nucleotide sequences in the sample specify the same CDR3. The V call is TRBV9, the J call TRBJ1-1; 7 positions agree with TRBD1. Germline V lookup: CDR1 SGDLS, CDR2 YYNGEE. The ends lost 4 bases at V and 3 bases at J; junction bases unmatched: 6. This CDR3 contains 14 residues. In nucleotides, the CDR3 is TGTGCCAGCAGCCTTCTTACAGGGGACACTGAAGCTTTCTTT. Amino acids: CASSLLTGDTEAFF. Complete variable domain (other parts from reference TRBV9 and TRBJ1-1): DSGVTQTPKHLITATGQRVTLRCSPRSGDLSVYWYQQSLDQGLQFLIQYYNGEERAKGNILERFSAQQFPDLHSELNLSSLELGDSALYFCASSLLTGDTEAFFGQGTRLTVV.

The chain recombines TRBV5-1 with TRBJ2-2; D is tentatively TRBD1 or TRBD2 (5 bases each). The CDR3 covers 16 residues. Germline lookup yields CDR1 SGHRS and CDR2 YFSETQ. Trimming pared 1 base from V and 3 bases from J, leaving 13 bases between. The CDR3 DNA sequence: TGCGCCAGCAGCTTGCGAGTAGGGACCGACACCGGGGAGCTGTTTTTT. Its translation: CASSLRVGTDTGELFF.

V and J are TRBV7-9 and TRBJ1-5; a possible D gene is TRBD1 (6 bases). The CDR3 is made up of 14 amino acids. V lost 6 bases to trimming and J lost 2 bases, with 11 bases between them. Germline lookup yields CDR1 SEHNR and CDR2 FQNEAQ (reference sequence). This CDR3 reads CASSVSGGNQPQHF. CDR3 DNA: TGTGCCAGCAGTGTATCAGGGGGCAATCAGCCCCAGCATTTT.

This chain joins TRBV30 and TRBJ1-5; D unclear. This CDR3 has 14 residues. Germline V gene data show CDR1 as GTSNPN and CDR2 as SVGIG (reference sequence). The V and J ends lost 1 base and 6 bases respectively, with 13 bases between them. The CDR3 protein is CAWSEVVMRQPQHF. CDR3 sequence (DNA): TGTGCCTGGAGTGAAGTGGTAATGCGTCAGCCCCAGCATTTT.